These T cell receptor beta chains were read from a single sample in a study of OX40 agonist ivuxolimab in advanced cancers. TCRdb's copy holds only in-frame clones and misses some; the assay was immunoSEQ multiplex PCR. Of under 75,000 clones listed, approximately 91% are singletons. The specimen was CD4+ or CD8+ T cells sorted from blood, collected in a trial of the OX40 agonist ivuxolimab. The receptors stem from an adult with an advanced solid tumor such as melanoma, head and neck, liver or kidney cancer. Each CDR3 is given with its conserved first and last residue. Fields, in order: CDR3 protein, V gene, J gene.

CDR3aa: CASSFGQGVQPQHF
v_gene: TRBV5-5
j_gene: TRBJ1-5

CDR3aa: CASSEQGGEQYF
v_gene: TRBV19
j_gene: TRBJ2-7

CDR3aa: CASSLVQRGQQPQHF
v_gene: TRBV28
j_gene: TRBJ1-5

CDR3aa: CASSLVTGGESGYTF
v_gene: TRBV7-8
j_gene: TRBJ1-2

CDR3aa: CASSTAGALDEQFF
v_gene: TRBV18
j_gene: TRBJ2-1

CDR3aa: CASSMSTGWGTEAFF
v_gene: TRBV19
j_gene: TRBJ1-1

CDR3aa: CASRLAESYEQYF
v_gene: TRBV14
j_gene: TRBJ2-7

CDR3aa: CASSLTPPGQDTGELFF
v_gene: TRBV7-3
j_gene: TRBJ2-2

CDR3aa: CASSLGTSGKNEQFF
v_gene: TRBV11-3
j_gene: TRBJ2-1

CDR3aa: CASSLAESWVEGTEAFF
v_gene: TRBV7-9
j_gene: TRBJ1-1

CDR3aa: CASSLEGQGGTEAFF
v_gene: TRBV28
j_gene: TRBJ1-1

CDR3aa: CASSPRYDQGTLAKNIQYF
v_gene: TRBV18
j_gene: TRBJ2-4

CDR3aa: CASSDNGADTDTQYF
v_gene: TRBV9
j_gene: TRBJ2-3

CDR3aa: CASSLLGAGANVLTF
v_gene: TRBV27
j_gene: TRBJ2-6

CDR3aa: CASSLRGTVEQYF
v_gene: TRBV27
j_gene: TRBJ2-7

CDR3aa: CASSYSEGVEAFF
v_gene: TRBV6-5
j_gene: TRBJ1-1

CDR3aa: CASSLANEQFF
v_gene: TRBV11-2
j_gene: TRBJ2-1

CDR3aa: CASSLFPTDPNYGYTF
v_gene: TRBV27
j_gene: TRBJ1-2

CDR3aa: CASSQDQGESYEQYF
v_gene: TRBV4-1
j_gene: TRBJ2-7

CDR3aa: CASSPDSGGGEPQHF
v_gene: TRBV7-2
j_gene: TRBJ1-5

CDR3aa: CASSYGLALQETQYF
v_gene: TRBV5-4
j_gene: TRBJ2-5

CDR3aa: CASSLFGEAKNIQYF
v_gene: TRBV27
j_gene: TRBJ2-4

CDR3aa: CAISRTPGDTDNEQFF
v_gene: TRBV10-3
j_gene: TRBJ2-1

CDR3aa: CASSQEVGSLLEYF
v_gene: TRBV4-3
j_gene: TRBJ2-3

CDR3aa: CASSEGGRGDTEAFF
v_gene: TRBV9
j_gene: TRBJ1-1

CDR3aa: CATSSGTYEQYF
v_gene: TRBV15
j_gene: TRBJ2-7

CDR3aa: CASSSQPTGFGQYF
v_gene: TRBV28
j_gene: TRBJ2-7

CDR3aa: CASSLVQANQPQHF
v_gene: TRBV5-8
j_gene: TRBJ1-5

CDR3aa: CASSFPGRVYEQYF
v_gene: TRBV28
j_gene: TRBJ2-7

CDR3aa: CASSLELADNEQFF
v_gene: TRBV11-3
j_gene: TRBJ2-1

CDR3aa: CASSRDIDSGANVLTF
v_gene: TRBV14
j_gene: TRBJ2-6

CDR3aa: CASSKARLTSGNEQYF
v_gene: TRBV21-1
j_gene: TRBJ2-7

CDR3aa: CASSPLAENTGELFF
v_gene: TRBV6-5
j_gene: TRBJ2-2

CDR3aa: CASSLVTSGDSYEQYF
v_gene: TRBV11-1
j_gene: TRBJ2-7

CDR3aa: CASSQDVQVAGVDNEQFF
v_gene: TRBV4-2
j_gene: TRBJ2-1

CDR3aa: CAWSQDSSTYNEQFF
v_gene: TRBV30
j_gene: TRBJ2-1